Sequencing of this T cell receptor (beta chain) was carried out in a study of cytomegalovirus exposure and HLA in healthy donors. Study at large: The 95 to 150 validation repertoires were produced on the same platform as the roughly 690 repertoires of the first cohort. This was reported in a later analysis.

Libraries were prepared by immunoSEQ multiplex PCR; TCRdb keeps only in-frame clonotypes and omits some of them. Of approximately 49,000 clones in the sample, around 94% are singletons; the top ten hold over 1.3%. Trimming left V 1 base short and J 2 bases short, with 5 bases between. The CDR3 sequence is 13 residues long. From germline, CDR1 is SGHNT and CDR2 YENEEA. This clone occurred once. Its antigen is unidentified. Study results and limitations: Confirmation was obtained in vitro that three CMV-associated chains are specific for CMV antigens.

Separation from the roughly 670-subject first cohort characterized the roughly 130-subject validation cohort, to which the donors belonged. This rearrangement joins TRBV11-3 to TRBJ1-1, with no clear D. Sequenced input: PBMCs. The receptor comes from a man aged 18-30 years in good health and CMV-seronegative. DNA of the CDR3: TGTGCCAGCAGCTTAGTCGGTAACACTGAAGCTTTCTTT. Its translation is CASSLVGNTEAFF. The variable domain in full, with the rest retrieved from reference TRBV11-3 and TRBJ1-1, is EAGVVQSPRYKIIEKKQPVAFWCNPISGHNTLYWYLQNLGQGPELLIRYENEEAVDDSQLPKDRFSAERLKGVDSTLKIQPAELGDSAVYLCASSLVGNTEAFFGQGTRLTVV.